This entry is about one T cell receptor (beta chain). The multiple sclerosis control group was made up of treatment-naive patients with stable or active relapsing-remitting disease. Negative isolation was used for CD8+ and CD4+ T cells and FACS enrichment for TEMRA cells. The data belong to a study of CD8 T cells in Susac syndrome. Trimming left V 7 bases short and J 9 bases short, with 16 bases between. The CDR3 spans 14 residues. Germline V lookup: CDR1 MNHEY, CDR2 SMNVEV (reference sequence). An amount of RNA that ranged from roughly 0.45 to 1 ug was reverse transcribed with random hexamers. With immunoSEQ multiplex PCR, TCR beta CDR3 was amplified across 54 Vbeta and 13 Jbeta. TCRdb reprocessed the immunoSEQ multiplex PCR reads via MiXCR and lists one record per CDR3 protein. The sample contains some 65,000 distinct CDR3 sequences, around 96% of which appear only once.

The J gene is TRBJ1-6, the V gene TRBV27; D unclear. The receptor's source is a human donor with multiple sclerosis. Sequencing was done on a sample of CD8+ T cells from PBMCs. The CDR3 region is CASTPGSWVSPLHF. CDR3 DNA sequence: TGTGCCAGCACCCCGGGGAGTTGGGTTTCACCCCTCCACTTT.